This TCR beta chain is drawn from a study of blood T cell repertoires in COVID-19. The overall study: Collection of acute and convalescent COVID-19 samples took place in the United States, Italy and Spain. T cells, B-cell-depleted T cells, or PBMCs provided the cDNA or gDNA that served as material.

CDR3 length: 13 amino acids. The V end was cut by 5 bases, the J end by 8 bases, with 13 bases between. The germline V gene encodes CDR1 SGHTA and CDR2 FQGTGA. This clone was seen once. Original processing notes: By means of reference gene primer amplification, nucleated cell counts were estimated. TCRdb's table, derived via immunoSEQ multiplex PCR, lists solely in-frame clones and lacks some. V, J and clone size are those of that table, while D and trimming were read from the DNA. In the table there are roughly 70,000 clones, roughly 80% of which are singletons. What was sequenced was peripheral blood. This sequence was found in a woman at least 80 years old with active or convalescent COVID-19. This sequence joins TRBV7-3 and TRBJ2-1, with D perhaps TRBD2 (6 bases). The CDR3 coding sequence is TGTGCCAGCAGCCCCCCGACTAGGGATGAGCAGTTCTTC. It encodes CASSPPTRDEQFF.